This T cell receptor (beta chain) was recovered during a study of Ad26.COV2.S vaccination and SARS-CoV-2 variants. In regard to this clone: The target antigen is unknown.

Germline assignment: CDR1 SGHNT and CDR2 YYREEE (reference sequence). This CDR3 has 14 amino acids. Trimming cost V 4 bases and J 2 bases, with 12 bases left between them. Points from the study as a whole: Total T cell responses were possibly underestimated by TCR breadth and depth analyses. The study found similar non-spike TCR breadth in vaccine and placebo recipients.

The method was immunoSEQ multiplex PCR; TCRdb's version includes in-frame clones alone and lacks a portion of them. The table has 300,000 to 400,000 clones, 80% to 90% seen once; the top ten hold roughly 3.5%. The sample's treatment: about 20 received Ad26.COV2.S at low or high dose, single or two shots; several received placebo; per-sample allocation not given. Sampling occurred on day 63 after the first vaccine or placebo injection. The chain uses TRBV5-4 and TRBJ1-1; D gene ambiguous. The TCR originated in a person aged 18 to 59 who received the Ad26.COV2.S COVID-19 vaccine or a placebo. Material: peripheral blood, obtained in a trial of Ad26.COV2.S vaccine versus placebo. The CDR3 is CASSGPGRNTEAFF. DNA for the CDR3: TGTGCCAGCAGCGGCCCCGGGCGAAACACTGAAGCTTTCTTT.